This T cell receptor beta chain was identified during a study of cytomegalovirus exposure and HLA in healthy donors. The CDR3 has 12 amino acids. Trimming removed 6 bases at V and 6 bases at J, with 8 bases between. Germline V gives CDR1 MDHEN, CDR2 SYDVKM. The repertoire was sequenced with immunoSEQ multiplex PCR; TCRdb's copy has only in-frame clones and lacks some. The table records under 100,000 clones, roughly 83% of them present only once. What was sequenced was PBMCs. This TCR was sampled from a woman aged 18-29 years in good health and CMV-seropositive. The chain has TRBV28 and TRBJ2-2; D may be TRBD2 (5 bases). CDR3 bases: TGTGCCAGCAGCGGGGTGGCCGGGGAGCTGTTTTTT. Protein sequence: CASSGVAGELFF. Filled out from reference TRBV28 and TRBJ2-2, the complete variable domain reads DVKVTQSSRYLVKRTGEKVFLECVQDMDHENMFWYRQDPGLGLRLIYFSYDVKMKEKGDIPEGYSVSREKKERFSLILESASTNQTSMYLCASSGVAGELFFGEGSRLTVL.